This TCR beta chain came from a study of cytomegalovirus exposure and HLA in healthy donors (dated by TCRdb to between 2016 and 2019). With regard to the full study: An earlier analysis of approximately 640 of the donors reported about 250 Gb of sequence data and about 100 million unique TCR beta sequences from some 180 million T cells. Roughly 300 gigabases of sequencing data and 70 million to 100 million unique TCR sequences made up an early release that covered roughly 670 HLA-typed donors. Of the 300 to 450 genotyped donors, 81% fell in the genetic ancestry cluster associated with self-reported Caucasian donors. The aim of the study was to test whether cataloging public T cell receptors could identify signatures of past pathogen exposure. The study used immunosequencing to profile the T cell repertoires of under 700 subjects and linked those repertoires to cytomegalovirus serostatus. Along with the approximately 670-subject first cohort, a separate validation cohort of over a hundred different subjects was used. To predict cytomegalovirus infection status, the study combined high-throughput TCR immunosequencing, statistical association of individual TCRs with disease status, and machine learning. A later analysis re-analyzed previously published TCR beta repertoires from 550 to 700 donors and added high-resolution HLA genotyping to study TCR occurrence patterns. Rather than using new phenotypic data, the later analysis identified candidate immune exposures from TCR beta sequences and from how often those sequences occurred across donors. In an earlier analysis of roughly 580 of the donors, high-throughput TCR beta sequencing was used to judge whether each TCR beta V gene segment behaved as functional or pseudogenic. Alongside the repertoire data, information on donor age, sex, ethnicity and CMV serostatus was compiled. A later genetic analysis took genome-wide SNP genotypes for about three fifths of the 666 donors and used that subset as a discovery cohort. All discovery cohort repertoires had been generated on a single sequencing platform. Class I and class II HLA loci were covered by the typing at four-digit resolution. Typing coverage differed by locus: A, B, C, DRB1 and DQB1 were typed in roughly 629-630 donors, DQA1 in 500 to 550, DPA1 in approximately 600, and DPB1 in approximately 450. Roughly 5 DR-DQ haplotypes were handled as single units for association and clustering because linkage in the cohort was strong. Among some 400 genotyped donors of the cohort, an average of about 240,000 unique TCR beta nucleotide sequences was sequenced per donor, of which approximately 19% were non-productive. Study-wide conclusions, independent of this receptor: A total of fewer than 200 TCR beta chains were listed by the study as associated with cytomegalovirus. Some IMGT-functional V segments, including TRBV6-2 and TRBV6-3, could not be told apart with the 87-base-pair reads, so those segments were excluded. According to a later analysis, most CMV-associated TCR beta chains appeared to be HLA-restricted, and the HLA associations seemed to be driven largely by CMV exposure. Only TCR beta chains were sequenced in this cohort, and the absence of alpha or paired-chain data limited detectable features. Compared with equally common non-associated chains, HLA-associated TCR beta chains in a later analysis were more clonally expanded and had lower generation probabilities. The earlier analysis of approximately 590 of the donors excluded 15 to 20 rarely observed V segments, including chromosome 9 orphons, because counts were too low. A later genetic analysis associated a missense DCLRE1C variant with V-gene and J-gene trimming of TCR beta chains, and an independent cohort replicated the association. At a false discovery rate of 0.05, a later analysis linked around 17,000 TCR beta sequences to specific HLA alleles. Assigning TCR associations to individual alleles was difficult when HLA alleles, especially DR and DQ, strongly co-occurred. According to a later analysis, parvovirus B19, influenza, CMV and Epstein-Barr virus appeared linked to several top co-occurrence clusters. For the cohort, immune exposure information was limited to CMV serostatus. According to the authors, the approach could potentially be generalized to other disease states and immunological phenotypes. According to a later genetic analysis, donors in an Asian-associated ancestry cluster had fewer N-insertions in productive TCRs than the roughly 670-donor mean. Because HLA typing was missing for some donors at each locus, association tests included only the typed subset. A cluster of highly shared sequence variants was judged likely to be a technical artifact of the sequencing pipeline. In vitro tests confirmed that three of the cytomegalovirus-associated TCR beta chains recognize cytomegalovirus antigens. In an earlier analysis of 450 to 750 of the donors, most TCR beta V segments appeared in productive rearrangements about 87% or about 30% of the time, broadly matching IMGT annotations. The presence/absence analyses assumed that sequencing depth was roughly uniform across donors, and that assumption may not be true. Linkage disequilibrium might explain the correlated functional status among segregating V segments, but an unknown experimental factor could not be ruled out. According to a later analysis, TCR association rates differed among HLA loci, with DRB1 alleles showing the most associated TCRs and HLA-C alleles showing the fewest. Across donors, most TCR sequences were observed very rarely, whereas some public TCRs were present in many individuals. Cytomegalovirus status was reported to be diagnosed by the classifier with high specificity and sensitivity in both the original and validation cohorts. A further reported finding was that TCR beta sequences accurately predicted the HLA-A and HLA-B alleles for most subjects in the first cohort.

The cohort consisted of 666 healthy bone marrow donors. At the time of sampling, all cohort members were nominally healthy, though unrecorded immune exposures were likely present. The donor tested CMV seronegative and was one of the 352 seronegative cohort members. Every donor gave a peripheral blood sample, and the peripheral blood mononuclear cells from that sample were used for TCR beta sequencing. The Qiagen DNeasy Blood Extraction Kit was used to extract genomic DNA from the blood cell samples. The method behind the library was the immunoSEQ multiplex PCR assay. For the multiplex PCR, a mixture combining 60 forward primers for TCR Vbeta segments and 13 reverse primers for TCR Jbeta segments was used. A multiplex PCR assay on genomic DNA amplified the CDR3 region of rearranged TCR beta genes. The amplified TCR beta libraries were sequenced on the Illumina HiSeq System as 87-base-pair reads. Per the authors' processing: A later analysis tallied 70 million to 100 million unique TCR beta chains across the 650 to 750 repertoires, and about 10 million of those chains were shared by two or more donors. To remove PCR and sequencing errors, raw reads were error-corrected and collapsed into unique sequences using a nearest-neighbor algorithm that merged closely related sequences. V, D and J gene segments were assigned by aligning CDR3 sequences to IMGT reference sequences. For a sequence to be retained, a match of at least six nucleotides was required to both a V gene segment and a J gene segment. Rearrangements were classified as productive when the CDR3 lacked stop codons and remained in frame with V and J, and all other rearrangements were classified as non-productive. Following IMGT convention, CDR3 was defined as the stretch from the second conserved V-encoded cysteine up to the conserved J-encoded phenylalanine. In an earlier analysis of approximately 500 of the donors, sequences lacking an unambiguous match to a single V gene segment were excluded. An earlier analysis of approximately 590 of the donors called V segments functional above 56.7% productive rearrangements and segregating when the between-donor standard deviation exceeded 5%. A statistical classification framework was built to diagnose cytomegalovirus status from the catalog of TCR beta chain sequences. In a later analysis, V and J genes were assigned by comparing TCR nucleotide sequences against IMGT/GENE-DB human TR gene sequences. Using the TCRdist pipeline, a later analysis assigned CDR3 sequences along with most-parsimonious VDJ recombination scenarios. In a later analysis, every TCR beta chain was defined by the combination of its CDR3 amino acid sequence and its V-gene family, and reads without a unique V-gene family were dropped. A later analysis removed over 500 highly shared, low-generation-probability nucleotide sequences to deal with suspected cross-contamination and a sequencing artifact. In a later analysis, a clonal expansion index for each public chain was calculated from normalized within-repertoire ranks of inferred template counts. Generation probabilities in a later analysis came from a VDJ recombination model fitted to out-of-frame rearrangements, and those results were checked against IGoR. In a later analysis, TCR-TCR, TCR-HLA and TCR-CMV co-occurrence was scored with hypergeometric tests, and a repertoire-size bias correction was applied to TCR pairs. False discovery rates were estimated in a later analysis by permuting HLA or CMV assignments 20 times. A later analysis grouped co-occurring TCRs with DBSCAN, adding TCRdist sequence similarity when clustering within HLA-allele-positive subsets. Co-occurrence clustering excluded repertoires with fewer than 30,000 or more than 120,000 public chains, plus five with anomalous nucleotide sharing. This immuneACCESS table, as held by TCRdb, lists in-frame sequences with V and J called but not all clones. Of the missing ones, under half trace to an unresolved V gene in checked studies; the others have no known cause. The DNA gave D and trimming, while V, J and clone size come from that table. A total of fewer than 110,000 clones appear in this sample, around three quarters of them only once. The top ten hold roughly 4% of the sample.

Points on this clone: Its target antigen remains unknown. No much larger clonotype is one base removed from it; base qualities were not supplied.

Trimming leaves V shorter by 4 bases and J shorter by 4 bases, with the junction holding 9 bases beyond the gene matches. The CDR3 sequence holds 17 residues, the cysteine and phenylalanine included. Just the 51-base CDR3 DNA is kept, in frame starting at base 1. The source material was PBMCs. This chain is built from TRBV23-1 and TRBJ2-6, with 8 junctional bases fitting TRBD1. TRBV23-1 is filed as an ORF, its function uncertain. This receptor was obtained from a man aged 40-49 years in good health and CMV-seronegative. The CDR3 protein: CASSRTRQGLGANVLTF. The sequenced DNA: TGCGCCAGCAGTCGGACCCGACAGGGGCTCGGGGCCAACGTCCTGACTTTC.